Sequencing of this T cell receptor (beta chain) was carried out in a study of human T cells and chemical hapten exposure. Study-level background: The study traced per-sample TCR yield variation mainly to small differences in pooled library volumes.

General study findings and limits: There was no change with DPC sensitization in TCRs above 1 in 1000 frequency.

The table lists this clonotype with many counts. Its target is not known. The V end was cut by 1 base, the J end by 9 bases, with 7 bases between. The CDR3 consists of 12 residues. The germline gives CDR1 SEHNR, CDR2 FQNEAQ (reference sequence). Time point defined: healthy volunteer bleed at 2 weeks. Whole blood, unfractionated, served as the material for total RNA extraction. TCRdb used MiXCR to reprocess the RACE reads, holding one entry per CDR3 protein. The data hold about 50,000 distinct CDR3 sequences, with 4.3% observed a single time. The J gene is TRBJ1-5, the V gene TRBV7-9; D not certain. This TCR was recovered from a female donor in good health. Some clones in this sample may be carry-over from other donors' samples. Sequenced sample: whole blood. CDR3 protein: CASSLGLGPQHF. In DNA, the CDR3 is TGTGCCAGCAGCTTAGGGCTTGGGCCCCAGCATTTT.